One and the same sample provided the 10 T cell receptor beta chains below, sequenced in a study of OX40 agonist ivuxolimab in advanced cancers. Some clones are missing from TCRdb's copy, which holds only in-frame ones; the method was immunoSEQ multiplex PCR. The top ten hold 20% to 25% of the sample, which has approximately 40,000 clones, approximately 80% seen once. The sequencing here drew on CD4+ or CD8+ T cells sorted from blood, taken in a trial of the OX40 agonist ivuxolimab. The receptors derive from an adult with an advanced solid tumor such as melanoma, head and neck, liver or kidney cancer.

Sample share makes this clone medium-sized. V is TRBV21-1 and J is TRBJ1-5; the listed D gene, TRBD1, was not tested against the DNA. TRBV21-1 represents a pseudogene. CDR3 length equals 15 residues. The CDR3 DNA follows: TGTGCCAGCAGCAAAGCAGGACAGGGCAATCAGCCCCAGCATTTT. Protein: CASSKAGQGNQPQHF.

The chain links TRBV9 to TRBJ2-7; 8 bases align to TRBD2. CDR1 is SGDLS, CDR2 YYNGEE, per germline. The V and J ends lost 0 bases and 5 bases, in that order; junction bases with no gene match: 7. CDR3 size: 15 residues. In nucleotides, the CDR3 is TGTGCCAGCAGCGTAGCTACGAGCGGGAGCCACGAGCAGTACTTC. It codes for CASSVATSGSHEQYF.

The rearrangement joins TRBV15 to TRBJ2-6; D is undetermined. V was pared by 0 bases and J by 1 base, with 7 bases between. The CDR3 contains 16 residues. CDR1 is LNHNV, CDR2 YYDKDF, per germline (reference sequence). CDR3 sequence (DNA): TGTGCCACCAGCAGAGAAGGTGGGTCTGGGGCCAACGTCCTGACTTTC. Translation gives CATSREGGSGANVLTF.

This chain links TRBV27 with TRBJ2-5; D remains unclear. The J call is doubtful: the DNA matches TRBJ2-7 better. This CDR3 region has 13 residues. CDR1 is MNHEY, CDR2 SMNVEV, per germline (reference sequence). The CDR3 spells CASSFPPYYEQYF. The CDR3 DNA sequence: TGTGCCAGCAGTTTCCCCCCTTACTACGAGCAGTACTTC.

V gene TRBV19 combines with J gene TRBJ1-1; no firm D call. This CDR3 spans 15 amino acids. Germline V gene lookup returns CDR1 LNHDA and CDR2 SQIVND (reference sequence). With 11 bases removed from V and 0 bases from J, the gap between germline ends came to 19 bases. CDR3: CASTPVSGMNTEAFF. CDR3 DNA sequence: TGTGCCTCTACCCCAGTCTCGGGGATGAACACTGAAGCTTTCTTT.

The chain recombines TRBV7-3 with TRBJ2-1; D is undetermined. CDR3 length equals 16 residues. Germline assignment: CDR1 SGHTA and CDR2 FQGTGA. V was trimmed by 1 base and J by 0 bases, leaving 10 bases between them. The CDR3: CASSLMGRGSYNEQFF. In DNA form, the CDR3 reads TGTGCCAGCAGCTTAATGGGCCGAGGCTCCTACAATGAGCAGTTCTTC.

The rearrangement joins TRBV7-3 to TRBJ2-7, with 9 positions matching TRBD2. From germline, CDR1 is SGHTA and CDR2 FQGTGA. Germline trimming cut 4 bases from V and 7 bases from J; bases unmatched to any gene: 8. The CDR3 sequence is 14 residues long. The CDR3 region is CASSSNLAGREQYF. CDR3 coding DNA: TGTGCCAGCAGCTCTAATCTAGCGGGAAGGGAGCAGTACTTC.

V gene TRBV11-1 combines with J gene TRBJ2-7; TRBD2 matches at 9 bases. This CDR3 is 15 amino acids long. Germline CDR1 and CDR2: SGHAT and FQDESV (reference sequence). Unmatched junction bases numbered 8, after V lost 4 bases and J lost 4 bases. Here the CDR3 reads CASSSPASGVYEQYF. The CDR3, as DNA: TGTGCCAGCAGCTCGCCGGCTAGCGGGGTGTACGAGCAGTACTTC.

The V call is TRBV9, the J call TRBJ1-2; D gene unclear. CDR1 and CDR2 (germline): SGDLS, YYNGEE. CDR3 length: 15 amino acids. V was shortened by 0 bases and J by 4 bases, with 13 bases between the two germline ends. CDR3 nucleotide sequence: TGTGCCAGCAGCGTAGTCGGAGGGCCGCGCTATGGCTACACCTTC. Its protein is CASSVVGGPRYGYTF.

As for this clone: A much larger clonotype is one base distant, so this may be a read error. This CDR3 is also generated by other DNA sequences in the sample. The gene calls are TRBV7-9 and TRBJ1-5, with 8 bases aligning to TRBD1. The V gene end was trimmed by 2 bases and the J gene end by 7 bases; junction bases not matched to a gene: 4. Per germline, CDR1 SEHNR and CDR2 FQNEAQ (reference sequence). The CDR3 is 14 amino acids. The CDR3 loop is CASSLSGGGQPQHF. The CDR3 coding sequence is TGTGCCAGCAGCTTATCAGGGGGCGGGCAGCCCCAGCATTTT.